These 4 T cell receptor beta chains were all obtained from the same sample, sequenced in a study of T-cell reconstitution after alpha-beta-depleted transplantation in children. Preparation of the TCRbeta library involved a method that used unique molecular identifiers. TCRdb ran MiXCR on the PCR reads and lists one entry per CDR3 protein. The sample records 200,000 or so distinct CDR3 sequences, around 5.9% being singletons. The sequenced sample was PBMCs, obtained before TCRalphabeta/CD19-depleted stem cell transplant. The receptors were sampled from a girl under two years old with combined immunodeficiency, due to receive a stem cell transplant.

At least ten counts were recorded for this clonotype. The chain combines TRBV29-1 with TRBJ2-5, with 8 bases aligning to TRBD1. The trim removed 4 bases at V and 5 bases at J, leaving 3 bases unmatched. Germline CDR1 is SQVTM and CDR2 is ANQGSEA. The CDR3 runs to 12 residues. The CDR3 DNA is TGCAGCGTTGGACAGGGGCAGGAGACCCAGTACTTC. This sequence encodes CSVGQGQETQYF.

This clonotype was counted at least ten times. The chain links TRBV2 to TRBJ2-1; 11 bases match TRBD2. The CDR3 sequence is 12 residues long. Germline CDR1 is SNHLY and CDR2 is FYNNEI. V trimming: 11 bases; J trimming: 8 bases; junction bases outside the gene matches: 5. The CDR3 region is CAVSGGAYEQFF. CDR3 sequence (DNA): TGTGCCGTTAGCGGGGGGGCCTATGAGCAGTTCTTC.

The chain carries TRBV25-1 and TRBJ1-2, with 7 bases identical to TRBD1. The trim removed 0 bases at V and 8 bases at J, leaving 3 bases unmatched. The CDR3 is made up of 13 amino acids. Germline V gives CDR1 MGHDK, CDR2 SYGVNS. This chain's CDR3 is CASSEYRTGGYTF. The CDR3, as DNA: TGTGCCAGCAGTGAATACAGGACAGGAGGCTACACCTTC.

This clonotype was recorded at least ten times. This chain links TRBV5-4 with TRBJ2-7; TRBD1 matches at 9 bases. Germline V gene lookup returns CDR1 SGHNT and CDR2 YYREEE (reference sequence). This CDR3 is built from 14 residues. Germline trimming cut 3 bases from V and 5 bases from J; bases unmatched to any gene: 6. The CDR3 loop reads CASSSDRGVDEQYF. In nucleotides, the CDR3 is TGTGCCAGCAGCTCGGACAGGGGAGTCGACGAGCAGTACTTC.